The rows below give T cell receptor beta chains drawn from one sample of a study of blood T cell repertoires in COVID-19. Generated by immunoSEQ multiplex PCR, the TCRdb table keeps only in-frame clones and is missing some. Of 150,000 or so clones listed, about 80% are singletons. Sequencing used PBMCs or T cells enriched from blood (not recorded which). The source of these receptors is a woman between 50 and 59 years old who had recovered from COVID-19. Both conserved end residues are part of each CDR3. D genes are given only for firm matches. Rows may omit the clone size; those that give it use once, few, many or a size class.

clone size: few
D gene: NA
J gene: TRBJ1-3
V gene: TRBV19
CDR3 DNA: TGTGCCACGGACAACTCCTACTCTGGAAACACCATATATTTT
CDR3 protein: CATDNSYSGNTIYF

clone size: NA
D gene: TRBD2
J gene: TRBJ2-7
V gene: TRBV5-1
CDR3 DNA: TGCGCCAGCAGCTTGGGGAGCGGGGTGTCCTACGAGCAGTACTTC
CDR3 protein: CASSLGSGVSYEQYF

clone size: once
D gene: NA
J gene: TRBJ1-6
V gene: TRBV2
CDR3 DNA: TGTGCCAGCATTTATCTACCCAATTCACCCCTCCACTTT
CDR3 protein: CASIYLPNSPLHF

clone size: few
D gene: NA
J gene: TRBJ1-6
V gene: TRBV5-4
CDR3 DNA: TGTGCCAGCAGCTTGGATGCAGGGCGAGAAGATTCACCCCTCCACTTT
CDR3 protein: CASSLDAGREDSPLHF

clone size: NA
D gene: TRBD1
J gene: TRBJ2-7
V gene: TRBV7-6
CDR3 DNA: TGTGCCAGCAGCTTAGGAACAGGGGCAGGGGACGAGCAGTACTTC
CDR3 protein: CASSLGTGAGDEQYF

clone size: few
D gene: NA
J gene: TRBJ1-4
V gene: TRBV7-8
CDR3 DNA: TGTGCCAGCAGCTCTAGGGGGGGTCCAACTAATGAAAAACTGTTTTTT
CDR3 protein: CASSSRGGPTNEKLFF

clone size: NA
D gene: NA
J gene: TRBJ1-5
V gene: TRBV3-1/TRBV3-2
CDR3 DNA: TGTGCCAGCAGCCCGACTGAGAATCAGCCCCAGCATTTT
CDR3 protein: CASSPTENQPQHF

clone size: NA
D gene: TRBD1
J gene: TRBJ2-7
V gene: TRBV6-5
CDR3 DNA: TGTGCCAGCACCGTCGGGACAGGGGCTAGGGAGCAGTACTTC
CDR3 protein: CASTVGTGAREQYF

clone size: NA
D gene: TRBD1
J gene: TRBJ1-2
V gene: TRBV7-6
CDR3 DNA: TGTGCCAGCAGCTTAGCCTCAGGGGGAGCTAACTATGGCTACACCTTC
CDR3 protein: CASSLASGGANYGYTF

clone size: NA
D gene: TRBD1
J gene: TRBJ1-6
V gene: TRBV12-3/TRBV12-4
CDR3 DNA: TGTGCCAGCAGTCGACAGGGGGATTCACCCCTCCACTTT
CDR3 protein: CASSRQGDSPLHF

clone size: few
D gene: NA
J gene: TRBJ2-7
V gene: TRBV19
CDR3 DNA: TGTGCCAGTAGTATAGGGAGGAGAAGGCAGTTCTTATCCTACGAGCAGTACTTC
CDR3 protein: CASSIGRRRQFLSYEQYF

clone size: NA
D gene: TRBD2
J gene: TRBJ2-1
V gene: TRBV9
CDR3 DNA: TGTGCCAGCAGCCCAGGACTAGCAGGACAGTTCTTC
CDR3 protein: CASSPGLAGQFF

clone size: NA
D gene: TRBD1
J gene: TRBJ1-2
V gene: TRBV28
CDR3 DNA: TGTGCCAGCAGTCCCAACTCAGACAGGGGAGGCTACACCTTC
CDR3 protein: CASSPNSDRGGYTF

clone size: NA
D gene: TRBD1
J gene: TRBJ1-1
V gene: TRBV11-3
CDR3 DNA: TGTGCCAGCAGCTTCGGACAGGGGGATTCGTCGGTCTTT
CDR3 protein: CASSFGQGDSSVF

clone size: NA
D gene: TRBD1
J gene: TRBJ2-1
V gene: TRBV10-1
CDR3 DNA: TGCGCCAGCAGTGACGGGACAGGGAAGCAGTTCTTC
CDR3 protein: CASSDGTGKQFF

clone size: NA
D gene: TRBD2
J gene: TRBJ2-2
V gene: TRBV11-2
CDR3 DNA: TGTGCCAGCAGCCACAATAGCGGGAGGGGAACCGGGGAGCTGTTTTTT
CDR3 protein: CASSHNSGRGTGELFF

clone size: NA
D gene: NA
J gene: TRBJ1-1
V gene: TRBV2
CDR3 DNA: TGTGTTTCTCAGGGCGGGAACACTGAAGCTTTCTTT
CDR3 protein: CVSQGGNTEAFF

clone size: NA
D gene: NA
J gene: TRBJ1-1
V gene: TRBV28
CDR3 DNA: TGTGCCAGCAGTCTAGGTCCCTCTGAGGGAATCCCTGAAGCTTTCTTT
CDR3 protein: CASSLGPSEGIPEAFF

clone size: NA
D gene: TRBD2
J gene: TRBJ2-1
V gene: TRBV19
CDR3 DNA: TGTGCCAGTAGTATACAACTAGCGGGAGGCGATGAGCAGTTCTTC
CDR3 protein: CASSIQLAGGDEQFF

clone size: NA
D gene: NA
J gene: TRBJ2-7
V gene: TRBV2
CDR3 DNA: TGTGCCAGCAGTGCCCTGTGGGGGCCACCTCCCTCCTACGAGCAGTACTTC
CDR3 protein: CASSALWGPPPSYEQYF

clone size: NA
D gene: NA
J gene: TRBJ2-5
V gene: TRBV4-1
CDR3 DNA: TGCGCCAGCAGCCAACCCGCGGAGGGCCGGCGGGCCCAGTACTTC
CDR3 protein: CASSQPAEGRRAQYF

clone size: once
D gene: TRBD1
J gene: TRBJ2-3
V gene: TRBV5-1
CDR3 DNA: TGCGCCAGCAAGAGACAGGGTACTACAGATACGCAGTATTTT
CDR3 protein: CASKRQGTTDTQYF

clone size: NA
D gene: NA
J gene: TRBJ1-1
V gene: TRBV19
CDR3 DNA: TGTGCCAGTAGTGCGGACAGTCTGGTGACTGAAGCTTTCTTT
CDR3 protein: CASSADSLVTEAFF

clone size: NA
D gene: NA
J gene: TRBJ1-4
V gene: TRBV3-1/TRBV3-2
CDR3 DNA: TGTGCCAGCGCCAGGGGTGAAAAACTGTTTTTT
CDR3 protein: CASARGEKLFF

clone size: few
D gene: NA
J gene: TRBJ1-2
V gene: TRBV2
CDR3 DNA: TGTGCCAGCAGTGATCCAGGGGCCTATGGCTACACCTTC
CDR3 protein: CASSDPGAYGYTF

clone size: NA
D gene: NA
J gene: TRBJ2-2
V gene: TRBV10-3
CDR3 DNA: TGTGCCATCAGCCAGGCTTGGGGGGGCACCACGAACACCGGGGAGCTGTTTTTT
CDR3 protein: CAISQAWGGTTNTGELFF